This TCR beta chain emerged from a study of blood T cell repertoires in COVID-19. Source study methods: Reference gene primer amplification yielded estimated nucleated cell counts. Sequenced by immunoSEQ multiplex PCR; TCRdb stores in-frame clones only, minus some. From that table come the V and J calls and clone size; the DNA was used to work out D and trimming. Of about 200,000 clones listed, 70% to 90% are singletons. This clone was observed a single time. V was clipped by 4 bases and J by 4 bases, with 10 bases between them. This CDR3 contains 13 residues. Germline values: CDR1 MNHEY, CDR2 SVGAGI. Followed over time, Seattle patients had been enrolled while infection was active.

Sequencing was done on a sample of peripheral blood. The rearrangement uses TRBV6-5 and TRBJ2-5; D is undetermined. This receptor was obtained from a man aged 50-60 years with COVID-19, enrolled during active disease. The DNA for the CDR3 is TGTGCCAGCAGTTCCCCGGGTCCAGAGACCCAGTACTTC. Translated, it gives CASSSPGPETQYF.